A selection of T cell receptor beta chains follows, all from one sample in a study of T cells in Graves' hyperthyroidism and ophthalmopathy. TCRdb reprocessed the multiplex PCR reads via MiXCR and lists one record per CDR3 protein. Of roughly 750,000 distinct CDR3 sequences listed, about 16% were seen once; the top ten hold around 7.7%. The sequencing input was blood. These TCRs come from a man aged 18 to 29 with Graves' hyperthyroidism. Each CDR3 is given with its conserved first and last residue.

V	length	J	CDR3
TRBV6-5	14	TRBJ2-1	CASSSPDAYNEQFF
TRBV4-3	14	TRBJ2-1	CASSREPSYNEQFF
TRBV11-2	16	TRBJ1-1	CASSLGGATKNTEAFF
TRBV11-2	17	TRBJ2-7	CASSLTSGNLGAYEQYF
TRBV30	12	TRBJ2-5	CAWSELQETQYF
TRBV5-1	16	TRBJ2-5	CASSLVGSQGGETQYF
TRBV28	15	TRBJ2-3	CASSLSGAGEDTQYF
TRBV27	14	TRBJ2-7	CASARTGSAYEQYF
TRBV24-1	13	TRBJ2-5	CATCQWVVGTQYF
TRBV28	17	TRBJ2-7	CASSSRPPTGAHNEQYF
TRBV6-1	12	TRBJ1-2	CASTRDRGGYTF
TRBV9	12	TRBJ1-6	CASSASNSPLHF
TRBV18	14	TRBJ2-1	CASSLAGDPSRQFF
TRBV20-1	12	TRBJ1-2	CSATTGGYGYTF
TRBV29-1	13	TRBJ2-5	CSARTGAQETQYF
TRBV7-8	14	TRBJ2-7	CASSLREGAYEQYF
TRBV5-6	16	TRBJ2-1	CASSLVSREGSNEQFF
TRBV30	13	TRBJ2-5	CAWDRGTEETQYF
TRBV4-2	15	TRBJ1-2	CASSRGQGGNYGYTF
TRBV28	15	TRBJ2-1	CASSLSSDRYNEQFF
TRBV18	14	TRBJ1-1	CASSPGWGVIEAFF
TRBV20-1	15	TRBJ1-5	CSALPDGESNQPQHF
TRBV24-1	16	TRBJ2-3	CATSVPAGGGTDTQYF
TRBV30	16	TRBJ2-7	CAWSVRREGQSHEQYF
TRBV12-3/TRBV12-4	16	TRBJ2-7	CASSLAGTSGRSEQYF
TRBV12-3/TRBV12-4	15	TRBJ2-5	CASSSAGGPGETQYF
TRBV24-1	16	TRBJ2-1	CATSGGRSGSYNEQFF
TRBV7-2	15	TRBJ2-1	CASSRLAMKNNEQFF
TRBV18	15	TRBJ2-7	CASSPSGGGRYEQYF
TRBV5-1	13	TRBJ2-7	CASSLAMTNEQYF
TRBV30	12	TRBJ2-7	CAYKGTGDEQYF
TRBV20-1	13	TRBJ2-5	CSAPNTASGSRYF
TRBV20-1	12	TRBJ2-5	CSAQTQRATQYF
TRBV10-3	15	TRBJ1-3	CAISPRALSGNTIYF
TRBV6-1	16	TRBJ2-3	CASRKDLRAGTDTQYF
TRBV7-2	13	TRBJ2-1	CASKGLVSDEQFF
TRBV18	14	TRBJ2-1	CASSLFQDPNEQFF
TRBV5-5	15	TRBJ2-2	CASSLAGGGTGELFF
TRBV20-1	13	TRBJ2-3	CSAPAGETDTQYF
TRBV11-2	15	TRBJ2-7	CASNSGRALSYEQYF
TRBV20-1	14	TRBJ1-5	CSASAGTVGQPQHF
TRBV7-2	12	TRBJ2-1	CASSLVRTEQFF
TRBV3-1	15	TRBJ2-7	CASSQDGAGGYEQYF
TRBV5-6	13	TRBJ1-5	CASSPGPPGPQHF
TRBV29-1	13	TRBJ2-3	CNAGATGSGTQYF